The 5 T cell receptor beta chains in this list originate from one sample, sequenced in a study of shared clonotypes between healthy human individuals. Libraries were prepared by immunoSEQ multiplex PCR; TCRdb keeps only in-frame clonotypes and omits some of them. Of nearly 1,000,000 clones listed, about three quarters are singletons. Sequencing was performed on memory CD4+ T cells sorted from blood. Subset here: CD45RA-negative fraction. These receptors all stem from a man between 18 and 35 years old in good health.

The chain uses TRBV6-6 and TRBJ1-1; D might be TRBD1 (5 bases). CDR1 is MNHNY and CDR2 is SVGAGI in the germline V gene (reference sequence). V shed 4 bases and J shed 6 bases, with 15 bases lying between them. This CDR3 contains 14 residues. The CDR3 sequence: CASSFLRTGAEAFF. CDR3 nucleotides: TGTGCCAGCAGTTTTCTCCGGACGGGGGCTGAAGCTTTCTTT.

The J gene is TRBJ1-6, the V gene TRBV18; D is uncertain. Deletions cut 1 base from V and 10 bases from J, with 11 bases between. The CDR3 is made up of 14 amino acids. The germline CDR1 and CDR2 sequences are KGHSH and LQKENI. CDR3 nucleotides: TGTGCCAGCTCACCACTGGCAGAGGAGTCACCCCTCCACTTT. Its translation: CASSPLAEESPLHF.

This chain joins TRBV21-1 and TRBJ2-2. TRBV21-1 has pseudogene status. This CDR3 comprises 15 residues. The CDR3 sequence is CASRPGAARGGELFF. The CDR3 nucleotides read TGTGCCAGCCGCCCGGGGGCAGCCCGAGGAGGGGAGCTGTTTTTT.

The chain combines TRBV19 with TRBJ1-5, with D possibly TRBD1 on 5 matching bases. The V end lost 3 bases, the J end lost 7 bases, and 16 bases lay between the germline ends. CDR1 and CDR2 (germline): LNHDA, SQIVND (reference sequence). The CDR3 extends over 15 amino acids. In nucleotides, the CDR3 is TGTGCCAGTAGTATCGGCGCCAGGGTGGGACAGCCCCAGCATTTT. This sequence encodes CASSIGARVGQPQHF.

The table lists this clone with many counts. This chain links TRBV10-3 with TRBJ1-6; the match to TRBD1 covers 12 bases. The CDR3 length is 17 residues. Germline CDR1 ENHRY, CDR2 SYGVKD. V lost 6 bases, J lost 6 bases, and 9 bases stayed unmatched. CDR3 bases: TGTGCCATCAGGGACGCCCTGGGACAGGGGGCTAATTCACCCCTCCACTTT. Translating it yields CAIRDALGQGANSPLHF.